This T cell receptor (beta chain) was documented in a study of blood T cell repertoires in COVID-19 (dated by TCRdb to the early 2020s). Regarding the complete study: Samples from collaborators originated in the United States, Italy and Spain and spanned both the acute and convalescent phases of COVID-19. The material from the prospective study consisted of cDNA or gDNA derived from T cells, B-cell-depleted T cells, or PBMCs. Subjects who had been exposed to COVID-19, were actively infected with it, or had recovered from it provided the deeply sampled blood TCRbeta repertoires that made up the dataset. The repertoires were released in a freely available public database intended as a resource for research on the immune response to SARS-CoV-2. The samples were drawn from the first 160 participants of the ongoing ImmuneRACE study and from more than 1,000 subjects provided by 6 global collaborators. Sample metadata almost always included a de-identified subject ID, COVID-19 status, age in years and sex. Where available, HLA class I and class II types were obtained from metadata supplied by the sample provider rather than from assay-based typing.

Samples from volunteer blood donors who had recovered from COVID-19 were contributed by a second Seattle source. The collaborating institutions used their own protocols to collect whole blood in K2EDTA tubes. Collaborator samples were shipped for TCRbeta analysis as frozen whole blood, isolated PBMCs, or DNA extracted from either sample type. Comments on this clone: The target of this receptor is not known. The sample holds no much larger clone one base away, and base qualities are not on file.

Broader findings and caveats from the paper: The amount of clinical and demographic metadata varied by source and participant and was provided uncurated.

TCRbeta CDR3 regions were amplified from genomic DNA using the immunoSEQ Assay, a bias-controlled multiplex PCR. As for how the authors treated the data: Nucleated cell counts per sample were estimated from amplification of reference gene primers within the assay. To quantify the absolute abundance of each unique TCRbeta CDR3 rearrangement, sequence reads were collapsed and filtered. For each sample, productive Simpson clonality was calculated by taking the square root of Simpson's diversity index across productive rearrangements. The table comes from immuneACCESS by way of TCRdb, which keeps in-frame sequences with V and J called. Part of the clones is missing from these tables; in studies checked, under half for an unresolved V gene and the rest for unknown reasons. The V and J calls and the clone size are those of that table, but D and trimming were determined from the DNA. Recorded for this sample are 150,000 or so clones; approximately 85% of them occurred a single time. The ten largest clones capture 1% to 1.5% of the sample.

The receptor was isolated from a man aged 55 to 70 who had recovered from COVID-19. The sequenced sample consisted of peripheral blood.

The CDR3 protein: CASSDELAIYF. The DNA reads TGTGCCAGCAGTGACGAGCTCGCCATATATTTT. The V and J segments used are TRBV6-4 and TRBJ1-3, with no confidently assigned D gene. CDR1 and CDR2 (MRHNA, SNTAGT) derive from the germline V gene. The cysteine opens and the phenylalanine closes a CDR3 of 11 amino acids. Left in the record is the CDR3 DNA by itself, 33 bases read in frame from the first base. V sheds 2 bases and J sheds 11 bases, leaving 7 bases between their ends.